These 31 T cell receptor beta chains share one sample of origin, sequenced in a study of T-cell reconstitution after alpha-beta-depleted transplantation in children. Unique molecular identifiers were incorporated into the prepared TCRbeta library. Each CDR3 protein is one row after TCRdb ran MiXCR on the PCR reads. Among 580,000 or so distinct CDR3 sequences, 20% to 25% were seen once, and the ten largest hold 12% to 15%. The material was PBMCs, mostly from graft donor cells, obtained 360 days after TCRalphabeta/CD19-depleted stem cell transplant. These receptors originate from a boy in the first two years of life who had a stem cell transplant for acute myeloid leukemia, so the T cells may come from the graft donor.

In this sample, this clonotype turned up many times. The chain employs TRBV25-1 and TRBJ1-1, with D possibly TRBD1 on 6 matching bases. The CDR3 contains 17 residues. From germline, CDR1 is MGHDK and CDR2 SYGVNS. V was cut by 5 bases and J by 3 bases, with 22 bases left in between. CDR3 in DNA: TGTGCCAGCAGTTCACAGGGCTACGGAGAGGGGGACACTGAAGCTTTCTTT. Amino acids: CASSSQGYGEGDTEAFF.

This clonotype was detected many times. The chain combines TRBV29-1 with TRBJ2-7; D is unclear. This CDR3 spans 12 amino acids. Trimming stripped 5 bases from V and 0 bases from J, with 8 bases between. CDR1 and CDR2 (germline): SQVTM, ANQGSEA. The CDR3: CSVQSSSYEQYF. In DNA, the CDR3 is TGCAGCGTTCAGTCCAGCTCCTACGAGCAGTACTTC.

The sample holds a few counts of this clonotype. The chain is built from TRBV5-1 and TRBJ2-2, with D perhaps matching TRBD2 (5 bases). The CDR3 contains 14 residues. CDR1 and CDR2 (germline): SGHRS, YFSETQ. With 0 bases removed from V and 7 bases from J, the gap between germline ends came to 10 bases. CDR3 residues: CASSLGGYNGELFF. In DNA form, the CDR3 reads TGCGCCAGCAGCTTGGGCGGGTACAACGGGGAGCTGTTTTTT.

The chain recombines TRBV7-2 with TRBJ2-4, with D tentatively TRBD1 (5 bases). CDR3 length: 14 amino acids. V lost 5 bases, J lost 2 bases, and 10 bases lay in between. Germline CDR1 reads SGHTA; CDR2 reads FQGNSA. The CDR3 region is CASSQRGPKNIQYF. The CDR3 DNA reads as TGTGCCAGCAGCCAAAGGGGCCCCAAAAACATTCAGTACTTC.

Only one count was recorded for this clonotype. V gene TRBV7-9 combines with J gene TRBJ2-7; weak D call: TRBD1 (5 bases). Germline V gene lookup returns CDR1 SEHNR and CDR2 FQNEAQ (reference sequence). The CDR3 length is 12 residues. The V end lost 5 bases, the J end lost 5 bases, and 10 bases lay between the germline ends. The CDR3 DNA reads as TGTGCCAGCAGCCAGGGATCGGACGAGCAGTACGTC. Its translation is CASSQGSDEQYV.

There are a few counts of this clonotype. The V and J genes are TRBV12-3 or TRBV12-4 and TRBJ2-5; possible D gene TRBD2, 5 bases. Trimming left V 3 bases short and J 5 bases short, with 10 bases between. This CDR3 region has 13 residues. CDR3 region: CASSLGEVETQYF. Here the CDR3 DNA reads TGTGCCAGCAGTTTGGGAGAGGTGGAGACCCAGTACTTC.

The rearrangement links TRBV20-1 to TRBJ2-5; 8 nucleotides line up with TRBD1. CDR3 size: 13 residues. The J segment lost 1 base and the V segment lost 6 bases, leaving 4 bases of the junction unmatched. In germline, CDR1 is DFQATT, CDR2 SNEGSKA (reference sequence). The CDR3 sequence: CSASRGRQETQYF. CDR3 bases: TGCAGTGCGTCCAGGGGGCGCCAAGAGACCCAGTACTTC.

The rearrangement links TRBV5-4 to TRBJ1-1, with a possible D match to TRBD1 (6 bases). The CDR3 has 12 residues. Per the germline V gene, CDR1 is SGHNT and CDR2 is YYREEE (reference sequence). The V and J ends lost 7 bases and 2 bases respectively, with 9 bases between them. In DNA form, the CDR3 reads TGTGCCAGCTGGGGGCCCAACACTGAAGCTTTCTTT. Translating it yields CASWGPNTEAFF.

The chain carries TRBV2 and TRBJ1-1, with 7 bases that match TRBD1. V gave up 6 bases and J gave up 4 bases; unmatched junction bases: 8. The CDR3 has 14 residues. The germline CDR1 and CDR2 sequences are SNHLY and FYNNEI. This CDR3 is CASRGRGGSTEAFF. CDR3 bases: TGTGCCAGCAGGGGCAGGGGGGGCAGCACTGAAGCTTTCTTT.

In the case of this clonotype: Given a much more abundant clone one base away, this may be a read error. The gene calls are TRBV7-6 and TRBJ2-3, with TRBD1 matching 10 bases. CDR1 and CDR2 (germline): SGHVS, FNYEAQ. Trimming took 7 bases from V and 1 from J; bases not matched to a gene: 8. The CDR3 consists of 16 residues. As DNA, the CDR3 is TGTGCCAGCAACTCCACCGGGACAGGGGGCACAGATACGCAGTATTTT. Its translation is CASNSTGTGGTDTQYF.

Ten or more counts support this clonotype. CDR3 coding DNA: TGCAGTGCTAGAGAAGTTACAGGGTACACTGAAGCTTTCTTT. Encoded protein: CSAREVTGYTEAFF. The chain couples TRBV20-1 to TRBJ1-1, with a possible D match to TRBD1 (6 bases). Germline V gene sequence: CDR1 DFQATT, CDR2 SNEGSKA (reference sequence). V dropped 0 bases and J dropped 3 bases, with 11 bases sitting between them. The CDR3 spans 14 residues.

The chain recombines TRBV12-3 or TRBV12-4 with TRBJ1-1, with TRBD1 identical over 9 bases. The CDR3 runs to 17 residues. V gave up 5 bases and J gave up 1 base; unmatched junction bases: 11. CDR3 in amino acids: CASSPRTGAEENTEAFF. The CDR3 coding sequence is TGTGCCAGCAGTCCCAGGACAGGGGCGGAGGAGAACACTGAAGCTTTCTTT.

The V gene is TRBV5-1, the J gene TRBJ2-7; D is tentatively TRBD1 or TRBD2 (5 bases each). Trimming pared 2 bases from V and 7 bases from J, leaving 19 bases between. This CDR3 contains 15 residues. Per germline, CDR1 SGHRS and CDR2 YFSETQ. CDR3 sequence reads: CASSLFPGSSGEQYV. The DNA of the CDR3 is TGCGCCAGCAGCTTATTTCCAGGGTCGTCGGGGGAGCAGTACGTC.

This clonotype was counted between two and nine times. The genes are TRBV20-1 and TRBJ1-5, with D possibly TRBD1 on 6 matching bases. Germline V gives CDR1 DFQATT, CDR2 SNEGSKA (reference sequence). The CDR3 has 13 amino acids. With 4 bases removed from V and 4 bases from J, the gap between germline ends came to 11 bases. DNA of the CDR3: TGCAGTGCTAAGGGGGGGGTAAATCAGCCCCAGCATTTT. It specifies CSAKGGVNQPQHF.

This chain links TRBV4-1 with TRBJ2-5; D is perhaps TRBD2 (6 bases). Germline CDR1 MGHRA, CDR2 YSYEKL. CDR3 size: 14 residues. V was pared by 4 bases and J by 2 bases, with 11 bases between. This chain's CDR3 is CASSRETRQETQYF. The CDR3 DNA reads as TGCGCCAGCAGCCGAGAGACTAGACAAGAGACCCAGTACTTC.

This chain connects TRBV2 to TRBJ2-3; D is unresolved. The CDR3 extends over 14 amino acids. The ends were cut back, 1 base at V and 1 base at J, with 6 bases in the middle. Germline CDR1 reads SNHLY; CDR2 reads FYNNEI. The CDR3, as DNA: TGTGCCAGCAGTGAAGAAGCAGGCACAGATACGCAGTATTTT. Encoded protein: CASSEEAGTDTQYF.

This clonotype has a handful of counts. The gene calls are TRBV6-1 and TRBJ2-5; perhaps TRBD1 as D (6 bases). This CDR3 spans 15 amino acids. The germline V gene has CDR1 MNHNS and CDR2 SASEGT. Trimming stripped 6 bases from V and 1 base from J, with 15 bases between. The CDR3 coding sequence is TGTGCCAGCAGCCGACGTACAGGGATCCAAGAGACCCAGTACTTC. Amino acids: CASSRRTGIQETQYF.

This clonotype was counted a few times. The chain recombines TRBV20-1 with TRBJ2-7; TRBD1 matches 9 bases. The junction had 8 bases not matched to a gene; V was cut back by 3 bases and J by 5 bases. CDR1 is DFQATT and CDR2 is SNEGSKA in the germline V gene (reference sequence). There are 14 residues in the CDR3. CDR3 bases: TGCAGTGCTAGCATGCCGGGACAGGGCCACGAGCAGTACGTC. Translated: CSASMPGQGHEQYV.

V and J are TRBV30 and TRBJ1-1, with unresolved D. This CDR3 contains 14 residues. CDR1 GTSNPN and CDR2 SVGIG come from the germline V gene (reference sequence). Between the trimmed V and J ends, which lost 1 base and 5 bases, there was a span of 14 bases. The CDR3 reads CAWSGPDRGTEAFF. The CDR3 DNA follows: TGTGCCTGGAGTGGCCCTGACCGGGGAACTGAAGCTTTCTTT. Looking up the rest from reference TRBV30 and TRBJ1-1 gives the full variable domain: SQTIHQWPATLVQPVGSPLSLECTVEGTSNPNLYWYRQAAGRGLQLLFYSVGIGQISSEVPQNLSASRPQDRQFILSSKKLLLSDSGFYLCAWSGPDRGTEAFFGQGTRLTVV.

The chain uses TRBV5-6 and TRBJ2-7; the D gene is possibly TRBD1 (6 bases). There are 13 residues in the CDR3. Per germline, CDR1 SGHDT and CDR2 YYEEEE. Between the trimmed V and J ends, which lost 4 bases and 4 bases, there was a span of 12 bases. The chain's CDR3 is CASSKPTGYEQYF. CDR3 sequence (DNA): TGTGCCAGCAGCAAACCGACAGGTTACGAGCAGTACTTC.

The chain employs TRBV10-3 and TRBJ2-4; D tentatively fits TRBD1 or TRBD2 (6 bases each). Trimming pared 3 bases from V and 7 bases from J, leaving 16 bases between. The CDR3 runs 15 residues. The V gene's germline CDR1 is ENHRY and CDR2 SYGVKD. CDR3 nucleotide sequence: TGTGCCATCAGTGATGAGCGGCAGGGGAGGAACATTCAGTACTTC. Translating it yields CAISDERQGRNIQYF.

V and J are TRBV20-1 and TRBJ2-1, with D possibly matching TRBD1 (6 bases). CDR1 DFQATT and CDR2 SNEGSKA come from the germline V gene (reference sequence). The V and J ends lost 5 bases and 6 bases respectively, with 20 bases between them. This CDR3 region has 15 residues. The CDR3 sequence: CSAQRFQGKANEQFF. The CDR3 DNA reads as TGCAGTGCTCAAAGATTTCAGGGGAAAGCCAATGAGCAGTTCTTC.

The rearrangement uses TRBV7-2 and TRBJ2-3; 10 bases are shared with TRBD2. The CDR3 totals 16 residues. Germline V gives CDR1 SGHTA, CDR2 FQGNSA. The ends lost 2 bases at V and 1 base at J; junction bases unmatched: 3. CDR3 in DNA: TGTGCCAGCAGCTTAACCGGGACTAGCGGCACAGATACGCAGTATTTT. This sequence encodes CASSLTGTSGTDTQYF.

This chain joins TRBV18 and TRBJ1-1, with D possibly being TRBD1 (6 bases). V lost 6 bases, J lost 1 base, and 15 bases lay in between. The CDR3 runs 15 residues. CDR1 and CDR2 from the germline V gene are KGHSH and LQKENI. The CDR3 DNA reads as TGTGCCAGCTCGCCAAGACAGGCTAAGAACACTGAAGCTTTCTTT. Translating gives CASSPRQAKNTEAFF. The full variable domain, its missing parts supplied by reference TRBV18 and TRBJ1-1, is NAGVMQNPRHLVRRRGQEARLRCSPMKGHSHVYWYRQLPEEGLKFMVYLQKENIIDESGMPKERFSAEFPKEGPSILRIQQVVRGDSAAYFCASSPRQAKNTEAFFGQGTRLTVV.

This clonotype has at least ten counts. V is TRBV18 and J is TRBJ1-1, with 7 nucleotides matching TRBD1. V lost 1 base to trimming and J lost 0 bases; unmatched junction nucleotides: 2. The CDR3 loop spans 15 amino acids. CDR1 is KGHSH and CDR2 is LQKENI in the germline V gene. The CDR3 sequence: CASSPHRGMNTEAFF. CDR3 bases: TGTGCCAGCTCACCACACAGGGGCATGAACACTGAAGCTTTCTTT.

The chain uses TRBV7-3 and TRBJ2-1, with D unclear. With 4 bases removed from V and 8 bases from J, the gap between germline ends came to 15 bases. Looked up from germline, CDR1 is SGHTA and CDR2 is FQGTGA. The CDR3 contains 14 residues. In DNA, the CDR3 is TGTGCCAGCAGCTCCCACGACCGGCAGCATGAGCAGTTCTTC. Translation: CASSSHDRQHEQFF.

This clonotype was detected many times. The CDR3 nucleotides are TGCGCCAGCAGCCTCAAAGGCGGCCAAGAGACCCAGTACTTC. Translation: CASSLKGGQETQYF. J is TRBJ2-5 and V is TRBV4-1, with D unresolved. Germline CDR1 and CDR2: MGHRA and YSYEKL. The CDR3 consists of 14 residues. V was trimmed by 4 bases and J by 1 base, leaving 10 bases between them.

This clonotype has at least ten counts. The chain links TRBV12-3 or TRBV12-4 to TRBJ2-5; D gene unclear. The germline V and J ends were trimmed by 6 bases and 4 bases, with 9 bases remaining between them. The CDR3 is made up of 12 amino acids. As DNA, the CDR3 is TGTGCCAGCAGACCCGACGGAGAGACCCAGTACTTC. This codes for CASRPDGETQYF.

The rearrangement uses TRBV7-2 and TRBJ2-7; D gene uncertain. Per germline, CDR1 SGHTA and CDR2 FQGNSA. The CDR3 extends over 12 amino acids. Trimming shortened V by 5 bases and J by 6 bases, and 11 bases separated the two germline ends. DNA of the CDR3: TGTGCCAGCAGCCCCCTGAGCCGCGAGCAGTACTTC. It yields the protein CASSPLSREQYF. Using reference TRBV7-2 and TRBJ2-7 for the parts outside the CDR3, the full variable domain is GAGVSQSPSNKVTEKGKDVELRCDPISGHTALYWYRQSLGQGLEFLIYFQGNSAPDKSGLPSDRFSAERTGGSVSTLTIQRTQQEDSAVYLCASSPLSREQYFGPGTRLTVT.

This clonotype was seen repeatedly, ten times or more. This sequence joins TRBV2 and TRBJ2-2; D gene uncertain. The germline V gene has CDR1 SNHLY and CDR2 FYNNEI. The CDR3 has 16 amino acids. V was cut by 3 bases and J by 3 bases, with 14 bases left in between. CDR3 loop: CASSEGSHLYTGELFF. CDR3 coding DNA: TGTGCCAGCAGTGAGGGAAGTCACCTTTACACCGGGGAGCTGTTTTTT.

The table lists this clonotype with a count of one. The chain carries TRBV20-1 and TRBJ2-1, with 8 positions matching TRBD2. This CDR3 is 14 amino acids long. Germline V lookup: CDR1 DFQATT, CDR2 SNEGSKA (reference sequence). The ends lost 3 bases at V and 4 bases at J; junction bases unmatched: 5. This CDR3 is CSASTIAGYNEQFF. The CDR3 nucleotides read TGCAGTGCTAGTACCATAGCGGGATACAATGAGCAGTTCTTC.